This T cell receptor (beta chain) appears in the sequencing data of a study of shared clonotypes between healthy human individuals. Study details: The donor group consisted of a couple of women and a few men, aged 18 to 49. Findings and caveats of the study: Rarefaction gave evidence that sorted-subset sequencing remained incomplete despite large depth. Represented genetic and exposure-history diversity was restricted by having few donors. Relative to memory subsets, naive subsets generally showed larger estimated richness.

Method: immunoSEQ multiplex PCR; TCRdb's copy keeps in-frame clones and lacks some. The table has 2 million to 2.5 million clones, over 85% seen once. Selected positively for CCR7 and CD45RO-negative, naive CD8 cells excluded terminally differentiated effector memory CD45RA+ cells. As to this clone: Its cognate antigen is unknown.

This receptor was identified in a man younger than 35 in good health. The sequencing sample was made of naive CD8+ T cells sorted from blood.

DNA of the CDR3: TGTGCCACCAGCAGAGATGAGGAGCTGACTGAAAAACTGTTTTTT. This gives the protein CATSRDEELTEKLFF. The V and J genes are TRBV15 and TRBJ1-4; D uncertain. The germline V and J ends were trimmed by 0 bases and 7 bases, with 12 bases remaining between them. The CDR3 covers 15 residues. Germline V lookup: CDR1 LNHNV, CDR2 YYDKDF (reference sequence).